This T cell receptor beta chain comes out of a study of neoadjuvant anti-PD-1 for oral cavity cancer. Trimming removed 3 bases at V and 2 bases at J, with 10 bases between. In germline, CDR1 is LNHDA, CDR2 SQIVND (reference sequence). The CDR3 loop spans 15 amino acids. Time point reported: after neoadjuvant nivolumab, at surgical resection. Using immunoSEQ multiplex PCR, the repertoire was profiled, and TCRdb retains in-frame clones only, with some absent. This repertoire shows over a thousand clones, roughly 49% found once; its top ten account for approximately 18%. By share, this clone ranks as large (0.1 to 1%).

The specimen was tumor tissue, collected after nivolumab (anti-PD-1) treatment. J is TRBJ2-2 and V is TRBV19; D is undetermined. The receptor was isolated from a person aged 40 to 85 with oral cavity squamous cell carcinoma. Here the CDR3 reads CASSMGWLNTGELFF. In DNA form, the CDR3 reads TGTGCCAGTAGTATGGGTTGGCTTAACACCGGGGAGCTGTTTTTT.